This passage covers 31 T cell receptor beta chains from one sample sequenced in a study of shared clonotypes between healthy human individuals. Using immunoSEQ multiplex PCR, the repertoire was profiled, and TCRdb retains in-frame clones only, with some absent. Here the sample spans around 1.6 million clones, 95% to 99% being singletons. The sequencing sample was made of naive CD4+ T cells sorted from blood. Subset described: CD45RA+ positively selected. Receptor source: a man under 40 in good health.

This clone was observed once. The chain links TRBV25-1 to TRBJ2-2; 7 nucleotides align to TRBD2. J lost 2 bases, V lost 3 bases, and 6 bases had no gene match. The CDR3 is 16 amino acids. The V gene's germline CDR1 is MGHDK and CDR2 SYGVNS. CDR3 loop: CASSEVGRGNTGELFF. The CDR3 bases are TGTGCCAGCAGTGAGGTAGGGAGGGGAAACACCGGGGAGCTGTTTTTT. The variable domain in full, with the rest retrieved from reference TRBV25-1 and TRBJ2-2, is EADIYQTPRYLVIGTGKKITLECSQTMGHDKMYWYQQDPGMELHLIHYSYGVNSTEKGDLSSESTVSRIRTEHFPLTLESARPSHTSQYLCASSEVGRGNTGELFFGEGSRLTVL.

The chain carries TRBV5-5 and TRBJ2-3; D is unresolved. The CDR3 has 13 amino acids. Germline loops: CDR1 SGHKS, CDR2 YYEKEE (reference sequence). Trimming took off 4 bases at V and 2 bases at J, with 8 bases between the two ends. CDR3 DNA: TGTGCCAGCAGCCAAGATCCCACAGATACGCAGTATTTT. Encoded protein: CASSQDPTDTQYF.

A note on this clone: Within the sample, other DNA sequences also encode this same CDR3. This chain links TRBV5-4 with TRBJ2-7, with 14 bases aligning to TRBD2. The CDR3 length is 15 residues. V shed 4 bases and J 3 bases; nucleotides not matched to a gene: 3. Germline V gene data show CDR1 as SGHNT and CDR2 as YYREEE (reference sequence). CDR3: CASSPGLAGVYEQYF. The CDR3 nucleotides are TGTGCCAGCAGCCCGGGACTAGCGGGAGTCTACGAGCAGTACTTC.

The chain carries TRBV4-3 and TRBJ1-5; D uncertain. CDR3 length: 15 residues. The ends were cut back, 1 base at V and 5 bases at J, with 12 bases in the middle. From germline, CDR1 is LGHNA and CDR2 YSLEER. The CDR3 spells CASSQGNERDQPQHF. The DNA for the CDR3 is TGCGCCAGCAGCCAAGGGAACGAGCGCGATCAGCCCCAGCATTTT.

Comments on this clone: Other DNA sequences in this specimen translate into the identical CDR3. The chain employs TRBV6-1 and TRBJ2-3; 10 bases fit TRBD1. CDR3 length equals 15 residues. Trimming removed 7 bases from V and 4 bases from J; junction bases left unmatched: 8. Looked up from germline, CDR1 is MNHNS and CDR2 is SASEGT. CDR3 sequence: CASTEGDRGSDTQYF. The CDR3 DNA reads TGTGCCAGCACAGAGGGGGACAGGGGCTCAGATACGCAGTATTTT.

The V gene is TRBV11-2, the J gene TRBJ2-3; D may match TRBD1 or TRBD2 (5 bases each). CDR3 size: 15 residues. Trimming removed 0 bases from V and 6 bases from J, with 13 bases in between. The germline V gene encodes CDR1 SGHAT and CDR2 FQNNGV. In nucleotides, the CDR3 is TGTGCCAGCAGCTTAGATCATGGGGGTTCGGATACGCAGTATTTT. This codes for CASSLDHGGSDTQYF.

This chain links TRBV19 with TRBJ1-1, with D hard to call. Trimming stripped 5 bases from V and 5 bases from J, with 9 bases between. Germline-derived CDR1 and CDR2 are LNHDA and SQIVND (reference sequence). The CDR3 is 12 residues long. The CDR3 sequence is CASSLLATEAFF. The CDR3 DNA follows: TGTGCCAGTAGTTTGTTGGCGACTGAAGCTTTCTTT.

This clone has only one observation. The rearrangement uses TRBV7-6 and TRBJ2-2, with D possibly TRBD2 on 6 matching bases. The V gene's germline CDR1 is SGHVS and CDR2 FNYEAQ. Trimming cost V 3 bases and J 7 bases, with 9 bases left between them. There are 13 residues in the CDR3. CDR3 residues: CASSFGGNGELFF. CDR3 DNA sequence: TGTGCCAGCAGCTTCGGGGGTAACGGGGAGCTGTTTTTT.

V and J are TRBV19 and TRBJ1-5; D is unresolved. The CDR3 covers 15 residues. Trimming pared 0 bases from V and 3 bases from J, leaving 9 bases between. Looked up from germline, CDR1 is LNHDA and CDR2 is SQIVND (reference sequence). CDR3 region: CASSIDDRHNQPQHF. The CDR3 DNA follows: TGTGCCAGTAGTATAGATGACCGTCACAATCAGCCCCAGCATTTT.

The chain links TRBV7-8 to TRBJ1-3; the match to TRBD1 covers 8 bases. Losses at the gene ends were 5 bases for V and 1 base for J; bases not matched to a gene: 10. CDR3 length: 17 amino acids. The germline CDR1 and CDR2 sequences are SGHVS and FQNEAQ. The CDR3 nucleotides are TGTGCCAGCAGCCTGGCCGGGACAGGAGGATCTGGAAACACCATATATTTT. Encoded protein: CASSLAGTGGSGNTIYF.

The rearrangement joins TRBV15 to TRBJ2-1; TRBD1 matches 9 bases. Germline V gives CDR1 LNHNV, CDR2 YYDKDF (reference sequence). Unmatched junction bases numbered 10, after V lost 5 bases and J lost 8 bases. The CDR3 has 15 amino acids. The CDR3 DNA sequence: TGTGCCACCAGCCGAACGGGACAGGGCCTCCATGAGCAGTTCTTC. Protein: CATSRTGQGLHEQFF.

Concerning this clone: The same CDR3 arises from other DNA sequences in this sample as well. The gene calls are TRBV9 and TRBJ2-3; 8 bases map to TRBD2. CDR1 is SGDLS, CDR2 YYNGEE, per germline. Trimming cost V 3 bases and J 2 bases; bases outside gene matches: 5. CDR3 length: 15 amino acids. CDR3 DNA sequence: TGTGCCAGCAGCGCGGGGACTAGGTCCACAGATACGCAGTATTTT. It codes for CASSAGTRSTDTQYF.

The CDR3 is CASSPGQGLTNEKLFF. The DNA of the CDR3 is TGTGCCAGCAGCCCGGGACAGGGCTTAACTAATGAAAAACTGTTTTTT. The rearrangement uses TRBV5-4 and TRBJ1-4, with 9 bases fitting TRBD1. This CDR3 is built from 16 residues. The germline V gene has CDR1 SGHNT and CDR2 YYREEE (reference sequence). Trimming at V came to 4 bases and at J to 1 base, leaving 5 bases not matched to a gene.

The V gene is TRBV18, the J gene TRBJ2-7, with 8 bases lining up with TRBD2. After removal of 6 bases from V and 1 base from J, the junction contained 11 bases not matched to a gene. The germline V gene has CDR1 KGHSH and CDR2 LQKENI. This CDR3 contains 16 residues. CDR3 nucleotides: TGTGCCAGCTCGCCCGTAGGGACTAGTCCTTCCTACGAGCAGTACTTC. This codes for CASSPVGTSPSYEQYF.

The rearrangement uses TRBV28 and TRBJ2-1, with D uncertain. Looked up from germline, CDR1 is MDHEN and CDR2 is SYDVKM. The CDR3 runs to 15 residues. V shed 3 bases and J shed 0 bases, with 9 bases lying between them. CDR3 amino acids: CASSLVLSSYNEQFF. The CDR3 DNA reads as TGTGCCAGCAGTTTGGTCCTGAGCTCCTACAATGAGCAGTTCTTC.

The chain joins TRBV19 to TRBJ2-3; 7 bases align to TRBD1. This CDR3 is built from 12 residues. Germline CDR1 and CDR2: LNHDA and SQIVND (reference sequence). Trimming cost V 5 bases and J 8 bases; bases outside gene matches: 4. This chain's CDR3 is CASSLTGVTQYF. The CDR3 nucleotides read TGTGCCAGTAGTCTCACAGGGGTTACGCAGTATTTT.

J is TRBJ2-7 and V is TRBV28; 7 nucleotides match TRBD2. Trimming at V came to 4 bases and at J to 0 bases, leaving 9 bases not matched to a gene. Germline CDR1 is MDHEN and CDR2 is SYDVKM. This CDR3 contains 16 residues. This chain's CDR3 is CASSYRLAELSYEQYF. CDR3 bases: TGTGCCAGCAGTTATCGTCTAGCGGAGCTCTCCTACGAGCAGTACTTC. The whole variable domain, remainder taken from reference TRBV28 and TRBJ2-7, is DVKVTQSSRYLVKRTGEKVFLECVQDMDHENMFWYRQDPGLGLRLIYFSYDVKMKEKGDIPEGYSVSREKKERFSLILESASTNQTSMYLCASSYRLAELSYEQYFGPGTRLTVT.

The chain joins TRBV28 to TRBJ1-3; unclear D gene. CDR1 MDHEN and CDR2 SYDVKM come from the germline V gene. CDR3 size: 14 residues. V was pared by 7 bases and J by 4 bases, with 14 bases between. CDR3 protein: CASTNSGRGNTIYF. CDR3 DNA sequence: TGTGCCAGCACCAACTCAGGACGCGGAAACACCATATATTTT.

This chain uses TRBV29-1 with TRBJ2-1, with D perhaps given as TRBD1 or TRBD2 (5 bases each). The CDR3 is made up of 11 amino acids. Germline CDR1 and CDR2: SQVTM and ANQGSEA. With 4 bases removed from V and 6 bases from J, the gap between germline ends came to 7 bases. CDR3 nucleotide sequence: TGCAGCGTTGGAGGGGTCAATGAGCAGTTCTTC. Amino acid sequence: CSVGGVNEQFF.

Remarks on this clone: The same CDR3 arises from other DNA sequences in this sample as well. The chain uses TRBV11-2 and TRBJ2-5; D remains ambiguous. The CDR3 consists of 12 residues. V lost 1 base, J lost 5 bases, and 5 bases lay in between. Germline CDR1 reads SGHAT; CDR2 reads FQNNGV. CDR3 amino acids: CASSLARETQYF. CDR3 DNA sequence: TGTGCCAGCAGCTTAGCGAGGGAGACCCAGTACTTC.

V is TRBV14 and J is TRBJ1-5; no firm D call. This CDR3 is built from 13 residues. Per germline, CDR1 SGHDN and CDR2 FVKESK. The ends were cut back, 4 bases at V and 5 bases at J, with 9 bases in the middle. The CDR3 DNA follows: TGTGCCAGCAGCCTCGGACTTTATCAGCCCCAGCATTTT. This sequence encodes CASSLGLYQPQHF.

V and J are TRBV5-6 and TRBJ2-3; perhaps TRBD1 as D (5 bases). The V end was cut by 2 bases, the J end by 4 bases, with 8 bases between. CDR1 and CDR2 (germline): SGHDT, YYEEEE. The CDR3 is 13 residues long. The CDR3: CASSFRVADTQYF. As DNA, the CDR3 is TGTGCCAGCAGCTTCAGGGTAGCAGATACGCAGTATTTT.

CDR3 nucleotides: TGTGCCAGCAGCTTAGACGGTCCGGCTTTCTTT. It translates to CASSLDGPAFF. V gene TRBV7-9 combines with J gene TRBJ1-1; D unclear. CDR3 size: 11 residues. Germline-derived CDR1 and CDR2 are SEHNR and FQNEAQ (reference sequence). V was trimmed by 1 base and J by 11 bases, leaving 8 bases between them.

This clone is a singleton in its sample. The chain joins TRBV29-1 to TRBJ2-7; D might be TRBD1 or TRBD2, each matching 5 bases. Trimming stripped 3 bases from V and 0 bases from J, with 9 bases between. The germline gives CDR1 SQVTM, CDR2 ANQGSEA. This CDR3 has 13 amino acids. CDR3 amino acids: CSVDNGGSYEQYF. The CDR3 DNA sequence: TGCAGCGTTGATAATGGGGGCTCCTACGAGCAGTACTTC.

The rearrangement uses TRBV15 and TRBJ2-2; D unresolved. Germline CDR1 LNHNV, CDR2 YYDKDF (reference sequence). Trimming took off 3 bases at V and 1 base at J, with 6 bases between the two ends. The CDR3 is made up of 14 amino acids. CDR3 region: CATSSALNTGELFF. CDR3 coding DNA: TGTGCCACCAGCAGTGCGCTGAACACCGGGGAGCTGTTTTTT.

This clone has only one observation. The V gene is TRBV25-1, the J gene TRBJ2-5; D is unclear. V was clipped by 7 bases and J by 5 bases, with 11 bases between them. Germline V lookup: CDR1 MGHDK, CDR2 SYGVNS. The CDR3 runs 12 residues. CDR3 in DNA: TGTGCCAGCAATCCTAGTGGGGAGACCCAGTACTTC. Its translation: CASNPSGETQYF. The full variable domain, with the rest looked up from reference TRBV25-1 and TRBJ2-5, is EADIYQTPRYLVIGTGKKITLECSQTMGHDKMYWYQQDPGMELHLIHYSYGVNSTEKGDLSSESTVSRIRTEHFPLTLESARPSHTSQYLCASNPSGETQYFGPGTRLLVL.

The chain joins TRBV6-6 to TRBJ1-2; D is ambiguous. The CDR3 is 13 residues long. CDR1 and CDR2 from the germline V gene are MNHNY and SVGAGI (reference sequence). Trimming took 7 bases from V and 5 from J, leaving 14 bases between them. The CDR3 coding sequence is TGTGCCAGCAACCAACACGGTCTATATGGCTACACCTTC. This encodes CASNQHGLYGYTF.

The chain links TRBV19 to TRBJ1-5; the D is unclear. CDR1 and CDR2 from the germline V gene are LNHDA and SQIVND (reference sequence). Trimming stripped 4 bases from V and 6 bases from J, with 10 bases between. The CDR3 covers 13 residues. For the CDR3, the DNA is TGTGCCAGTAGTAGCCAAGGAGCTCAGCCCCAGCATTTT. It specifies CASSSQGAQPQHF.

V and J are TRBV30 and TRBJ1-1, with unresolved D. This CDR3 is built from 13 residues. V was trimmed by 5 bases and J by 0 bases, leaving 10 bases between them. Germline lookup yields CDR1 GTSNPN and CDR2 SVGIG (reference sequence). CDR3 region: CAWAGNMNTEAFF. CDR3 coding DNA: TGTGCCTGGGCCGGGAACATGAACACTGAAGCTTTCTTT.

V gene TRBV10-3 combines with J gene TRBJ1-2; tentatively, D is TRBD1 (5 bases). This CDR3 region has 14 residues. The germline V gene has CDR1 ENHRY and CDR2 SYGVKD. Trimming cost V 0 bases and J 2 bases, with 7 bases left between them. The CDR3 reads CAISESNRNYGYTF. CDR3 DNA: TGTGCCATCAGTGAGTCGAACAGGAACTATGGCTACACCTTC.

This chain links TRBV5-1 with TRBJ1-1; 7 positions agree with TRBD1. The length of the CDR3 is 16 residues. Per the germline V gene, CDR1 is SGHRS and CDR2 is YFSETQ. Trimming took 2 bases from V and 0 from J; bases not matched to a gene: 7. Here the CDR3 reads CASSFSTGDMNTEAFF. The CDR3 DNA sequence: TGCGCCAGCAGCTTCTCTACAGGGGACATGAACACTGAAGCTTTCTTT.